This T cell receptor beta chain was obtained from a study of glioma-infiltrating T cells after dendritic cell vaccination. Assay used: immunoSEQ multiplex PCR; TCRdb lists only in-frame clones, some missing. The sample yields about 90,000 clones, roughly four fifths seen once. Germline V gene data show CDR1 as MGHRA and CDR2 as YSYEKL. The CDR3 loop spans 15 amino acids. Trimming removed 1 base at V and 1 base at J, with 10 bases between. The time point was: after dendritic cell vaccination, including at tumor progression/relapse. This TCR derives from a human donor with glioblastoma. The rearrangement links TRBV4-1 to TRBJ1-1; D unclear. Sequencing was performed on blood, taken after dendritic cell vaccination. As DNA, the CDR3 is TGCGCCAGCAGCCAAGGACCTAGCCAGAACACTGAAGCTTTCTTT. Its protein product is CASSQGPSQNTEAFF.